These 12 T cell receptor beta chains originate from one sample sequenced in a study of cytomegalovirus exposure and HLA in healthy donors. Amplification used 60 Vbeta primers and 13 Jbeta primers. The data were produced by immunoSEQ multiplex PCR, yet TCRdb's version contains in-frame clones alone and is incomplete. The sample carries around 99,000 clones, approximately 73% recorded once. The material sequenced was PBMCs. The source of these receptors is a man between 25 and 39 years old in good health and CMV-seronegative.

V usage is TRBV27 and J usage is TRBJ2-7; perhaps TRBD2 as D (5 bases). Germline V gene data show CDR1 as MNHEY and CDR2 as SMNVEV (reference sequence). The CDR3 contains 17 residues. V gave up 0 bases and J gave up 2 bases, with 17 bases separating them. The CDR3 sequence is CASSLSGPADGTYEQYF. In nucleotides, the CDR3 is TGTGCCAGCAGTTTATCCGGCCCTGCGGACGGGACCTACGAGCAGTACTTC.

This sequence joins TRBV19 and TRBJ2-7, with 9 bases that match TRBD2. Trimming cost V 1 base and J 3 bases; bases outside gene matches: 7. Germline CDR1 is LNHDA and CDR2 is SQIVND (reference sequence). The CDR3 has 16 residues. CDR3: CASSIVVGLALYEQYF. The CDR3 nucleotides read TGTGCCAGTAGTATAGTCGTGGGACTAGCACTCTACGAGCAGTACTTC. Together with reference TRBV19 and TRBJ2-7, the CDR3 gives the full variable domain: DGGITQSPKYLFRKEGQNVTLSCEQNLNHDAMYWYRQDPGQGLRLIYYSQIVNDFQKGDIAEGYSVSREKKESFPLTVTSAQKNPTAFYLCASSIVVGLALYEQYFGPGTRLTVT.

The chain is built from TRBV4-1 and TRBJ1-2; possibly TRBD1 for D (5 bases). Germline V lookup: CDR1 MGHRA, CDR2 YSYEKL. V was clipped by 0 bases and J by 3 bases, with 8 bases between them. This CDR3 has 14 amino acids. This CDR3 reads CASSQDGTYYGYTF. CDR3 DNA sequence: TGCGCCAGCAGCCAAGATGGGACTTACTATGGCTACACCTTC.

The chain carries TRBV15 and TRBJ2-5, with a weak D call TRBD2 (6 bases). Germline assignment: CDR1 LNHNV and CDR2 YYDKDF (reference sequence). Trimming removed 1 base at V and 2 bases at J, with 17 bases between. The CDR3 is made up of 17 amino acids. The chain's CDR3 is CATSRGPTGVGQETQYF. The CDR3 DNA sequence: TGTGCCACCAGCAGAGGTCCAACGGGAGTGGGGCAAGAGACCCAGTACTTC.

The rearrangement joins TRBV14 to TRBJ2-7; 8 nucleotides agree with TRBD1. Germline CDR1 and CDR2: SGHDN and FVKESK. The CDR3 is made up of 19 amino acids. Trimming at V came to 0 bases and at J to 3 bases, leaving 16 bases not matched to a gene. CDR3 nucleotide sequence: TGTGCCAGCAGCCAAGATGGTTTCTTCCGGACAGGGCACCTCTACGAGCAGTACTTC. Its protein product is CASSQDGFFRTGHLYEQYF.

This clone was picked up a small number of times. V usage is TRBV20-1 and J usage is TRBJ1-1; possibly TRBD1 for D (6 bases). The germline V and J ends were trimmed by 7 bases and 7 bases, with 13 bases remaining between them. This CDR3 is 11 amino acids long. Germline loops: CDR1 DFQATT, CDR2 SNEGSKA (reference sequence). CDR3 amino acids: CSGGQGHEAFF. CDR3 coding DNA: TGCAGTGGGGGGCAGGGGCATGAAGCTTTCTTT.

This clone occurred a few times. The gene calls are TRBV6-1 and TRBJ1-1, with D maybe TRBD1 (6 bases). V lost 7 bases to trimming and J lost 4 bases, with 16 bases between them. The CDR3 is made up of 14 amino acids. Germline V gives CDR1 MNHNS, CDR2 SASEGT. CDR3 nucleotide sequence: TGTGCCAGCAAAAATGGGGGCAGGCTCACTGAAGCTTTCTTT. This gives the protein CASKNGGRLTEAFF.

The V call is TRBV4-1, the J call TRBJ2-5; the match to TRBD1 covers 9 bases. The J call may be wrong; the DNA end is better matched by TRBJ2-7. CDR3 size: 14 residues. The germline V gene encodes CDR1 MGHRA and CDR2 YSYEKL. CDR3 sequence reads: CASSQRDRAYEQYF. The CDR3 DNA reads as TGCGCCAGCAGCCAAAGGGACAGGGCCTACGAGCAGTACTTC.

The chain's CDR3 is CASSPGTTQETQYF. In DNA, the CDR3 is TGCGCCAGCAGCCCTGGGACAACCCAAGAGACCCAGTACTTC. The chain uses TRBV5-1 and TRBJ2-5; D might be TRBD1 (6 bases). The CDR3 is 14 residues long. V was pared by 4 bases and J by 1 base, with 11 bases between. CDR1 is SGHRS and CDR2 is YFSETQ in the germline V gene. The full variable domain, completed using reference TRBV5-1 and TRBJ2-5, is KAGVTQTPRYLIKTRGQQVTLSCSPISGHRSVSWYQQTPGQGLQFLFEYFSETQRNKGNFPGRFSGRQFSNSRSEMNVSTLELGDSALYLCASSPGTTQETQYFGPGTRLLVL.

The chain carries TRBV7-8 and TRBJ1-5; 8 bases align to TRBD1. CDR3 size: 15 residues. Germline V CDR1 and CDR2: SGHVS, FQNEAQ. The V and J ends lost 1 base and 4 bases, in that order; junction bases with no gene match: 3. Here the CDR3 DNA reads TGTGCCAGCAGCTTAGACAGGGGGGGAAATCAGCCCCAGCATTTT. It encodes CASSLDRGGNQPQHF.

The chain carries TRBV20-1 and TRBJ1-4, with TRBD1 matching 7 bases. Germline CDR1 and CDR2: DFQATT and SNEGSKA (reference sequence). Trimming took 1 base from V and 17 from J; bases not matched to a gene: 7. This CDR3 spans 11 amino acids. The CDR3 DNA reads as TGCAGTGCTAGAGGGGGGTCAGGGGGTTTTTTT. Translation: CSARGGSGGFF.

The gene calls are TRBV15 and TRBJ1-4; no clear D. V was pared by 0 bases and J by 10 bases, with 12 bases between. The CDR3 covers 14 residues. Germline CDR1 is LNHNV and CDR2 is YYDKDF (reference sequence). In DNA form, the CDR3 reads TGTGCCACCAGCAGAGATCTGCGGGGAGGAAAACTGTTTTTT. Translated, it gives CATSRDLRGGKLFF.